The clone carrying this T cell receptor beta chain was seen a few times. Seattle participants joined during active infection and were tracked over time. The CDR3 totals 14 residues. CDR1 is LNHDA, CDR2 SQIVND, per germline (reference sequence). The junction had 1 base not matched to a gene; V was cut back by 3 bases and J by 0 bases. The data stem from a study of blood T cell repertoires in COVID-19. Study-level information: Samples representing acute and convalescent COVID-19 were sourced from the United States, Italy and Spain. The analysed material was cDNA or gDNA that came from T cells, B-cell-depleted T cells, or PBMCs.

Authors' methods: Nucleated cell number was recorded as an estimate derived from reference gene primer amplification. Libraries were prepared by immunoSEQ multiplex PCR; TCRdb keeps only in-frame clonotypes and omits some of them. D and trimming were read from the DNA, whereas the V and J calls and clone size are those reported in that table. The data show tens of thousands of clones, 74% seen once. The sequenced sample was peripheral blood. This receptor was taken from an older man with COVID-19, enrolled during active disease. The J gene is TRBJ1-1, the V gene TRBV19, with 7 nucleotides matching TRBD1. In DNA, the CDR3 is TGTGCCAGTAGTATGAGGGGGCTGAACACTGAAGCTTTCTTT. Amino acids: CASSMRGLNTEAFF.